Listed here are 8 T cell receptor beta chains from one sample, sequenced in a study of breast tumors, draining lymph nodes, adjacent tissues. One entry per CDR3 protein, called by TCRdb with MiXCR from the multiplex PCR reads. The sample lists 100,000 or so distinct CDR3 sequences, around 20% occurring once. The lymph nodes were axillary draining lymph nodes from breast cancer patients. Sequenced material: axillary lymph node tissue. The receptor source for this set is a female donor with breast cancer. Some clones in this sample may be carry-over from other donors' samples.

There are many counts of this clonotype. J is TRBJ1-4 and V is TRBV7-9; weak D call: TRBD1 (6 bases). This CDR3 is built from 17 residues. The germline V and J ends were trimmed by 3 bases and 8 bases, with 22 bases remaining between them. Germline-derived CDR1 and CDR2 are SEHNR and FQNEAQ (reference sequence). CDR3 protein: CASSFAQGTEPIEKLFF. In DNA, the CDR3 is TGTGCCAGCAGCTTTGCCCAGGGGACCGAGCCTATAGAAAAACTGTTTTTT.

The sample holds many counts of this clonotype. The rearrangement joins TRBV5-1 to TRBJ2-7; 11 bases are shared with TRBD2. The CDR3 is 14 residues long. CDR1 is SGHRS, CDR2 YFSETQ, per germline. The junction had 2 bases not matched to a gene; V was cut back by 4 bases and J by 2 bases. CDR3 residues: CASSEGLAAYEQYF. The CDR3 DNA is TGCGCCAGCAGCGAGGGACTAGCGGCCTACGAGCAGTACTTC.

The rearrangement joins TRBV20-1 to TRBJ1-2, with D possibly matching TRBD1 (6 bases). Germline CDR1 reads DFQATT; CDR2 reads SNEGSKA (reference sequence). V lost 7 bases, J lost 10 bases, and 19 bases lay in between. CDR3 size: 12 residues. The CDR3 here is CSGQDMVDAYTF. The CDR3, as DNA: TGCAGTGGACAGGACATGGTTGATGCCTACACCTTC.

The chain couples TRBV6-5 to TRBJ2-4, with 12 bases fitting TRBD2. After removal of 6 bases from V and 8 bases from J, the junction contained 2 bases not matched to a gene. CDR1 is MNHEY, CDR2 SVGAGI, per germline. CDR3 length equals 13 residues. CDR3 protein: CASRRLAGDIQYF. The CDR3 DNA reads TGTGCCAGCAGGAGACTAGCGGGAGACATTCAGTACTTC.

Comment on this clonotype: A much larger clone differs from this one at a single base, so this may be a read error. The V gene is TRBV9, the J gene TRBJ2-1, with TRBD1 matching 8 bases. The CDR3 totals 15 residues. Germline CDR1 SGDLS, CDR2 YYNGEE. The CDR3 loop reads CASSGQGSTYNGQFF. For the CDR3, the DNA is TGTGCCAGCAGCGGACAGGGGTCTACCTACAATGGGCAGTTCTTC.

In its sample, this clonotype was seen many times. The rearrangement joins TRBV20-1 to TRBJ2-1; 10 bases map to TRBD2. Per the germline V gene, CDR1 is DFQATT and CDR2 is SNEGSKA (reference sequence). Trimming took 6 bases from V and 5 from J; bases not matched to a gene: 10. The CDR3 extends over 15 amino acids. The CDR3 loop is CSAPVGTSGNNEQFF. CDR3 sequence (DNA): TGCAGTGCGCCGGTTGGTACTAGCGGGAACAATGAGCAGTTCTTC.

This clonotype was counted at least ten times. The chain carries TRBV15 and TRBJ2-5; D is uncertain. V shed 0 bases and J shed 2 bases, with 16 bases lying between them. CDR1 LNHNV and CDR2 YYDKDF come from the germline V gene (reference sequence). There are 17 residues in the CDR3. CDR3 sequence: CATSRESAMSQQETQYF. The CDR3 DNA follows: TGTGCCACCAGCAGAGAATCGGCGATGTCCCAACAAGAGACCCAGTACTTC.

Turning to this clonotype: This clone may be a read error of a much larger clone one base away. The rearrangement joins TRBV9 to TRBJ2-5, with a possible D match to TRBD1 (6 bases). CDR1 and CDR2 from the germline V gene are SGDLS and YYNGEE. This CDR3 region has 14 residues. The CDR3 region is CASGVGRGSETQYF. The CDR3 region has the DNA TGTGCCAGCGGCGTAGGTAGGGGGAGCGAGACCCAGTACTTC. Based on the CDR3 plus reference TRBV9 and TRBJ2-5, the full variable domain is DSGVTQTPKHLITATGQRVTLRCSPRSGDLSVYWYQQSLDQGLQFLIQYYNGEERAKGNILERFSAQQFPDLHSELNLSSLELGDSALYFCASGVGRGSETQYFGPGTRLLVL.